Following are 26 T cell receptor beta chains from one sample sequenced in a study of blood T cell repertoires in COVID-19. TCRdb's table, derived via immunoSEQ multiplex PCR, lists solely in-frame clones and lacks some. Of 350,000 to 400,000 clones in the sample, around 89% are singletons; the top ten hold around 1.2%. Sequenced: PBMCs or T cells enriched from blood (not recorded which). Receptor source: a woman aged 18-29 years who had recovered from COVID-19.

The chain is built from TRBV4-2 and TRBJ1-2; 9 positions agree with TRBD1. Losses at the gene ends were 0 bases for V and 10 bases for J; bases not matched to a gene: 9. Germline CDR1 reads LGHNA; CDR2 reads YNFKEQ. This CDR3 comprises 15 residues. The CDR3 region has the DNA TGTGCCAGCAGCCAAGATCGGGGGACAGGGTTCGCCTACACCTTC. Its protein product is CASSQDRGTGFAYTF.

J is TRBJ2-1 and V is TRBV28; 10 positions match TRBD2. V shed 5 bases, J shed 8 bases, and the junction held 9 bases outside the gene matches. Per the germline V gene, CDR1 is MDHEN and CDR2 is SYDVKM. This CDR3 is 15 amino acids long. CDR3 loop: CASSGLAGARDEQFF. CDR3 coding DNA: TGTGCCAGCAGTGGTCTAGCGGGGGCCAGGGATGAGCAGTTCTTC.

The gene calls are TRBV12-2 and TRBJ1-2; the D call of TRBD1 is as the table states it, not checked on the DNA. TRBV12-2 is termed a pseudogene. CDR3 length: 16 amino acids. This chain's CDR3 is CASRLAKSDSQAGYTF. Written as DNA, the CDR3 is TGTGCAAGTCGCTTAGCGAAATCCGACAGCCAGGCCGGCTACACCTTC.

The rearrangement joins TRBV9 to TRBJ2-5, with TRBD1 as a possible D gene (6 bases). The germline V gene has CDR1 SGDLS and CDR2 YYNGEE. The CDR3 is 14 residues long. The V gene lost 3 bases and the J gene lost 6 bases, with 15 bases spanning the gap. The CDR3 bases are TGTGCCAGCAGCGGAGGACAGCACGGCCAGACCCAGTACTTC. Amino acids: CASSGGQHGQTQYF.

V gene TRBV4-1 combines with J gene TRBJ1-2; TRBD1 matches 7 bases. The CDR3 is made up of 14 amino acids. In germline, CDR1 is MGHRA, CDR2 YSYEKL. The V gene end was trimmed by 7 bases and the J gene end by 5 bases; junction bases not matched to a gene: 10. The DNA of the CDR3 is TGCGCCAGCAATGAAAACAGGGGCAGGTATGGCTACACCTTC. Translation: CASNENRGRYGYTF.

The rearrangement uses TRBV4-1 and TRBJ2-3, with D maybe TRBD1 (7 bases). The germline V gene encodes CDR1 MGHRA and CDR2 YSYEKL. Trimming pared 6 bases from V and 4 bases from J, leaving 17 bases between. The CDR3 length is 15 residues. This CDR3 is CASRHRQGGSDTQYF. DNA of the CDR3: TGCGCCAGCAGACACCGACAGGGAGGTTCAGATACGCAGTATTTT.

The genes are TRBV29-1 and TRBJ1-3; D not resolved. Germline CDR1 SQVTM, CDR2 ANQGSEA. V was clipped by 7 bases and J by 0 bases, with 13 bases between them. The CDR3 is 14 residues long. CDR3 sequence: CSASDGSSGNTIYF. The CDR3, as DNA: TGCAGCGCTTCTGACGGGAGCTCTGGAAACACCATATATTTT.

The rearrangement uses TRBV9 and TRBJ1-2; 12 nucleotides agree with TRBD1. Unmatched junction bases numbered 2, after V lost 2 bases and J lost 3 bases. The CDR3 is made up of 15 amino acids. From germline, CDR1 is SGDLS and CDR2 YYNGEE. CDR3 nucleotide sequence: TGTGCCAGCAGCGTGGGACAGGGGGCCTACTATGGCTACACCTTC. It translates to CASSVGQGAYYGYTF.

This clone was seen only once. The V gene is TRBV9, the J gene TRBJ2-1; TRBD1 agrees at 10 bases. This CDR3 is built from 16 residues. Per germline, CDR1 SGDLS and CDR2 YYNGEE. V dropped 4 bases and J dropped 8; count of bases not matched to a gene: 12. CDR3 DNA sequence: TGTGCCAGCAGCAGGGACAGGGGACGGGCAAATGATGAGCAGTTCTTC. It specifies CASSRDRGRANDEQFF.

This sequence joins TRBV4-1 and TRBJ2-1; perhaps TRBD2 as D (7 bases). Germline CDR1 reads MGHRA; CDR2 reads YSYEKL. Trimming left V 2 bases short and J 4 bases short, with 18 bases between. The CDR3 runs to 17 residues. As DNA, the CDR3 is TGCGCCAGCAGCCAAACCCGCGGGGGCCTTACTTACAATGAGCAGTTCTTC. Encoded protein: CASSQTRGGLTYNEQFF.

The chain is built from TRBV5-1 and TRBJ2-4; 7 positions agree with TRBD1. There are 14 residues in the CDR3. Per germline, CDR1 SGHRS and CDR2 YFSETQ. The J segment lost 8 bases and the V segment lost 4 bases, leaving 9 bases of the junction unmatched. In DNA form, the CDR3 reads TGCGCCAGCAGCCCCGGGACAGTCGGGGACATTCAGTACTTC. Protein sequence: CASSPGTVGDIQYF. Complete variable domain (other parts from reference TRBV5-1 and TRBJ2-4): KAGVTQTPRYLIKTRGQQVTLSCSPISGHRSVSWYQQTPGQGLQFLFEYFSETQRNKGNFPGRFSGRQFSNSRSEMNVSTLELGDSALYLCASSPGTVGDIQYFGAGTRLSVL.

CDR3 DNA: TGTGCCAGCAGCTTAGGACAGGCCGGAAACACCATATATTTT. Residues: CASSLGQAGNTIYF. This chain connects TRBV7-9 to TRBJ1-3; maybe TRBD1 (6 bases). V was trimmed by 1 base and J by 4 bases, leaving 8 bases between them. This CDR3 contains 14 residues. Germline V gene lookup returns CDR1 SEHNR and CDR2 FQNEAQ (reference sequence).

The chain combines TRBV6-1 with TRBJ2-1; 9 bases agree with TRBD2. This CDR3 comprises 15 residues. V gave up 2 bases and J gave up 7 bases; unmatched junction bases: 6. From germline, CDR1 is MNHNS and CDR2 SASEGT. The CDR3 loop reads CASSENSGGGNEQFF. The CDR3 bases are TGTGCCAGCAGTGAAAATAGCGGGGGAGGGAATGAGCAGTTCTTC.

The chain couples TRBV23-1 to TRBJ2-7; 9 bases fit TRBD1. TRBV23-1 is an open reading frame whose function is uncertain. The CDR3 loop spans 15 amino acids. Trimming at V came to 11 bases and at J to 4 bases, leaving 15 bases not matched to a gene. CDR3 residues: CAEGRSGTGIYEQYF. The CDR3 DNA sequence: TGCGCCGAAGGGAGATCCGGGACAGGGATATACGAGCAGTACTTC.

This rearrangement joins TRBV3-1 (or the pseudogene TRBV3-2) to TRBJ1-3; 9 bases line up with TRBD1. The V gene's germline CDR1 is LGHDT and CDR2 YNNKEL (reference sequence). The CDR3 runs 16 residues. The V segment lost 4 bases and the J segment 5 bases; nucleotides outside the gene matches: 9. CDR3 nucleotides: TGTGCCAGCAGCCTAAACACAGGGGGCGTTAGAAACACCATATATTTT. Amino acids: CASSLNTGGVRNTIYF.

This clone appeared once. J is TRBJ1-6 and V is TRBV18, with D possibly matching TRBD1 (6 bases). Germline loops: CDR1 KGHSH, CDR2 LQKENI. CDR3 length: 17 amino acids. V was shortened by 6 bases and J by 0 bases, with 15 bases between the two germline ends. CDR3 protein: CASSLQDSSSYNSPLHF. In DNA, the CDR3 is TGTGCCAGCTCCCTCCAGGACAGTAGCTCCTATAATTCACCCCTCCACTTT.

J is TRBJ1-4 and V is TRBV7-2, with 7 bases aligning to TRBD1. Germline trimming cut 5 bases from V and 3 bases from J; bases unmatched to any gene: 9. This CDR3 has 16 residues. Germline CDR1 and CDR2: SGHTA and FQGNSA. Here the CDR3 DNA reads TGTGCCAGCAGCGTGGCTTTAGGACAGGCTAATGAAAAACTGTTTTTT. Translation gives CASSVALGQANEKLFF.

The chain couples TRBV19 to TRBJ1-5; TRBD1 aligns across 7 bases. J lost 11 bases, V lost 3 bases, and 10 bases had no gene match. This CDR3 region has 14 residues. Germline V lookup: CDR1 LNHDA, CDR2 SQIVND (reference sequence). The CDR3 nucleotides read TGTGCCAGTAGTATTCGGGACAGTCCATCCGCCCAGCATTTT. This codes for CASSIRDSPSAQHF.

The chain recombines TRBV27 with TRBJ1-4; TRBD1 matches at 10 bases. Trimming removed 4 bases from V and 10 bases from J; junction bases left unmatched: 6. The V gene's germline CDR1 is MNHEY and CDR2 SMNVEV (reference sequence). CDR3 size: 14 residues. The CDR3 reads CASSSGQGEVKLFF. The CDR3 DNA sequence: TGTGCCAGCAGTTCCGGACAGGGGGAGGTAAAACTGTTTTTT.

The chain recombines TRBV7-2 with TRBJ1-2, with D tentatively TRBD1 (6 bases). Trimming left V 4 bases short and J 2 bases short, with 17 bases between. The CDR3 length is 16 residues. From germline, CDR1 is SGHTA and CDR2 FQGNSA. The CDR3 reads CASSSRQWTVNYGYTF. The CDR3 DNA sequence: TGTGCCAGCAGCTCTCGCCAATGGACAGTCAACTATGGCTACACCTTC.

The chain employs TRBV30 and TRBJ1-1; D may be TRBD1 (6 bases). The germline CDR1 and CDR2 sequences are GTSNPN and SVGIG (reference sequence). This CDR3 has 13 residues. The V end was cut by 3 bases, the J end by 5 bases, with 13 bases between. The CDR3 region has the DNA TGTGCCTGGAGAAGGGGGGGCTTGACTGAAGCTTTCTTT. Its protein is CAWRRGGLTEAFF.

The rearrangement joins TRBV7-9 to TRBJ1-3, with no clear D. Germline values: CDR1 SEHNR, CDR2 FQNEAQ (reference sequence). The CDR3 runs 15 residues. The V and J ends lost 5 bases and 2 bases respectively, with 13 bases between them. This chain's CDR3 is CASSRRAHAGNTIYF. The CDR3 DNA follows: TGTGCCAGCAGCCGGCGGGCGCACGCTGGAAACACCATATATTTT. The full variable domain, its missing parts supplied by reference TRBV7-9 and TRBJ1-3, is DTGVSQNPRHKITKRGQNVTFRCDPISEHNRLYWYRQTLGQGPEFLTYFQNEAQLEKSRLLSDRFSAERPKGSFSTLEIQRTEQGDSAMYLCASSRRAHAGNTIYFGEGSWLTVV.

CDR3: CASSFRGDTQYF. DNA for the CDR3: TGTGCCAGCAGTTTTAGGGGAGATACGCAGTATTTT. J is TRBJ2-3 and V is TRBV27; D may be TRBD1 (5 bases). CDR1 and CDR2 from the germline V gene are MNHEY and SMNVEV (reference sequence). Trimming removed 3 bases from V and 5 bases from J, with 6 bases in between. This CDR3 is 12 amino acids long.

The chain links TRBV4-2 to TRBJ2-7, with TRBD1 matching 9 bases. The CDR3 consists of 14 residues. Trimming at V came to 3 bases and at J to 2 bases, leaving 2 bases not matched to a gene. The V gene's germline CDR1 is LGHNA and CDR2 YNFKEQ. CDR3: CASSQDRGTYEQYF. As DNA, the CDR3 is TGTGCCAGCAGCCAGGACAGGGGTACCTACGAGCAGTACTTC.

This chain uses TRBV9 with TRBJ2-5; maybe TRBD1 (6 bases). Germline CDR1 SGDLS, CDR2 YYNGEE. V was pared by 4 bases and J by 4 bases, with 14 bases between. CDR3 length equals 14 residues. The CDR3 region is CASSPDGRGETQYF. In nucleotides, the CDR3 is TGTGCCAGCAGCCCAGACGGCAGGGGAGAGACCCAGTACTTC.

This clone was counted only a few times. The chain has TRBV4-2 and TRBJ1-5; D gene ambiguous. V lost 3 bases to trimming and J lost 6 bases, with 27 bases between them. CDR1 and CDR2 (germline): LGHNA, YNFKEQ. There are 19 residues in the CDR3. In nucleotides, the CDR3 is TGTGCCAGCAGCCACGCGACCTCCTATGGCAGGAGGGAAGGTCAGCCCCAGCATTTT. Protein product: CASSHATSYGRREGQPQHF.